Presented here are 5 T cell receptor beta chains from one specimen sequenced in a study of PD-L1 blockade in urothelial cancer. Repertoires were generated with immunoSEQ multiplex PCR, while TCRdb's copy carries only in-frame clones and drops some. The sample holds about 100,000 clones, approximately 90% seen once. The specimen was PBMCs, collected around atezolizumab (anti-PD-L1) treatment. These receptors were collected from an elderly woman with urothelial cancer.

The rearrangement uses TRBV5-5 and TRBJ2-2; D perhaps matches TRBD2 (6 bases). The CDR3 length is 17 residues. CDR1 is SGHKS and CDR2 is YYEKEE in the germline V gene (reference sequence). V was shortened by 3 bases and J by 3 bases, with 18 bases between the two germline ends. The CDR3 region has the DNA TGTGCCAGCAGCTCCCGACTAGGCGGGGCATACACCGGGGAGCTGTTTTTT. Translating it yields CASSSRLGGAYTGELFF.

This clone was counted a few times. J is TRBJ2-1 and V is TRBV5-1, with 8 bases that match TRBD1. CDR1 is SGHRS and CDR2 is YFSETQ in the germline V gene. The CDR3 contains 15 residues. The trim removed 3 bases at V and 5 bases at J, leaving 7 bases unmatched. CDR3 protein: CASSSLAQGDNEQFF. For the CDR3, the DNA is TGCGCCAGCAGCTCGTTAGCACAGGGGGACAATGAGCAGTTCTTC. The full variable domain, rest sourced from reference TRBV5-1 and TRBJ2-1, is KAGVTQTPRYLIKTRGQQVTLSCSPISGHRSVSWYQQTPGQGLQFLFEYFSETQRNKGNFPGRFSGRQFSNSRSEMNVSTLELGDSALYLCASSSLAQGDNEQFFGPGTRLTVL.

This chain connects TRBV14 to TRBJ2-2; 13 nucleotides align to TRBD2. Germline CDR1 SGHDN, CDR2 FVKESK. This CDR3 is 16 amino acids long. After removal of 6 bases from V and 5 bases from J, the junction contained 6 bases not matched to a gene. This chain's CDR3 is CASSPRLAGGTGELFF. CDR3 bases: TGTGCCAGCAGTCCGCGACTAGCGGGAGGAACCGGGGAGCTGTTTTTT.

The rearrangement links TRBV11-2 to TRBJ1-2; TRBD1 might be the D (6 bases). Trimming took 3 bases from V and 1 from J, leaving 24 bases between them. The CDR3 spans 19 residues. The germline V gene encodes CDR1 SGHAT and CDR2 FQNNGV. CDR3 sequence reads: CASSLVTGTQASLNYGYTF. CDR3 coding DNA: TGTGCCAGCAGCTTGGTTACCGGGACACAAGCCTCCCTTAACTATGGCTACACCTTC.

This rearrangement joins TRBV18 to TRBJ2-7, with D tentatively TRBD2 (7 bases). This CDR3 contains 15 residues. Between the trimmed V and J ends, which lost 3 bases and 3 bases, there was a span of 15 bases. The germline CDR1 and CDR2 sequences are KGHSH and LQKENI. The CDR3, as DNA: TGTGCCAGCTCACCGGGGGCTAGCGGTAACTACGAGCAGTACTTC. Amino acids: CASSPGASGNYEQYF.